This T cell receptor beta chain was sequenced during a study of read filtering for tumor transcriptome and immune sequencing (dated by TCRdb to about 2020). Background for the entire study: The cohort had around 18 male and approximately 15 female patients with a mean age of around 66 years, ranging from 47 to 80. Under revised international staging, roughly 8 patients fell into R-ISS I, approximately 15 into R-ISS II and over five into R-ISS III. After DNase treatment, whole-transcriptome libraries were prepared with the TruSeq RNA Access Library Prep Kit. TCR-region mapped reads per sample ranged from about 4.05 to 11 million with IR-seq versus only about 85 to 1273 with RNA-seq. Using the same bone marrow samples, the study ran both targeted immune repertoire sequencing and bulk whole-transcriptome sequencing and then compared the TCR repertoires from each method. A main aim was a read-filtering strategy for immune repertoire data, specifically whether clonotypes supported by a single read should be removed.

Every patient had bone marrow sampled at the time of active disease. Ficoll-Hypaque density gradient centrifugation was used to isolate the bone marrow mononuclear cells. To remove myeloma plasma cells, the cells were labeled with CD138 magnetic microbeads on a MACS separator, and CD138-negative cells were then collected by negative selection. Purity of the isolated cells was checked by flow cytometry on an Attune NxT using CD138 antibodies. Total RNA was extracted with TRIzol reagent and quantified with a NanoDrop spectrophotometer. Paired RNA-seq and IR-seq were performed on the CD138-negative bone marrow sample of each patient. Results the study describes overall, beyond this receptor: Single-read clonotypes made up around 85% of clonotypes but only 3.5% to 4% of total reads in IR-seq, compared with roughly 70% of clonotypes and about 44% of reads in RNA-seq. The correlation between IR-seq and RNA-seq shared clonotype proportions was increased by removal of single-read clonotypes. The sorted CD138-negative fraction was not purified T cells but a mixed bone marrow immune population. Clonotypes were captured by IR-seq at much higher depth and more reliably than by RNA-seq, and smaller IR-seq throughput was sufficient for identification of most shared clonotypes.

The Immunoverse kit was used to build TCR libraries from about 400 ng RNA, with molecular barcoded adaptors covering alpha/delta and beta/gamma chains. TCR library preparation was performed with the same RNA that was used for transcriptome sequencing. TCR libraries were sequenced on an Illumina HiSeq 4000 with 2 x 150 cycles. The paper's processing steps were these. Using MiXCR, which included quality filtering and error correction, TCR reads were aligned to human V, D, J and C references and then assembled into CDR3 clonotypes. The tcR package in R was used for analysis of clonotype counts and gene usage diversity. For inspection of raw mapping reads, RNA-seq reads were mapped by STAR aligner version 2.5.3a onto GRCh37 of the human genome. To test how sequencing depth affected the clonotypes detected, IR-seq fastq files were randomly downsampled with Seqtk 1.3. TCRdb trimmed the raw reads at Q25, called clones with MiXCR and kept productive beta chains. Rows are unified per CDR3 protein, each entry keeping the most common DNA and genes. These V and J calls rely on TCRdb rather than the paper's analysis. Recorded for this sample are approximately 90,000 distinct CDR3 sequences; 12% of them occurred a single time. Under 15% of the sample goes to the ten largest clones.

The sample holds many counts of this clonotype. What antigen it recognizes has not been identified. Base qualities are not provided; no much larger clone lies one nucleotide away. From the cysteine up to the phenylalanine, the CDR3 has a length of 13 residues. The kept DNA is CDR3 alone, 39 bases in frame from the first base. The germline V gene (reference sequence) provides CDR1 SEHNR and CDR2 FQNEAQ. V is clipped by 6 bases and J by 4 bases, and the sequence between their germline boundaries is 10 bases long. The sequence links TRBV7-9 to TRBJ1-5; the D gene is possibly TRBD1, with 5 bases matching. This clonotype was sampled from a donor aged 40 or older with multiple myeloma. Sequenced: a population of CD138-negative cells sorted from bone marrow. The sample's cell subset or site label, in plain terms: bone marrow mononuclear cells depleted of CD138+ plasma/myeloma cells by negative magnetic selection. The sequence in DNA is TGTGCCAGCAGTATTGACAGAAATCAGCCCCAGCATTTT. Translated, it reads CASSIDRNQPQHF. Full variable domain (CDR3 extended with the reference TRBV7-9 and TRBJ1-5 proteins): DTGVSQNPRHKITKRGQNVTFRCDPISEHNRLYWYRQTLGQGPEFLTYFQNEAQLEKSRLLSDRFSAERPKGSFSTLEIQRTEQGDSAMYLCASSIDRNQPQHFGDGTRLSIL.